Below, 14 T cell receptor beta chains from the same sample are listed, as sequenced in a study of shared clonotypes between healthy human individuals. Some clones are missing from TCRdb's copy, which holds only in-frame ones; the method was immunoSEQ multiplex PCR. The sample yields around 2.1 million clones, about 94% seen once. Specimen: naive CD4+ T cells sorted from blood. Subset meaning: CD45RA+ positively selected. The receptors were gathered from a man between 18 and 29 years old in good health.

The V call is TRBV6-5, the J call TRBJ1-1; unclear D gene. The CDR3 has 14 residues. The ends were cut back, 3 bases at V and 3 bases at J, with 11 bases in the middle. Germline loops: CDR1 MNHEY, CDR2 SVGAGI. Here the CDR3 DNA reads TGTGCCAGCAGTTATTTTCGGGAGCACACTGAAGCTTTCTTT. Protein sequence: CASSYFREHTEAFF.

The gene calls are TRBV10-2 and TRBJ2-3; 7 nucleotides align to TRBD2. Germline V gene lookup returns CDR1 WSHSY and CDR2 SAAADI. The CDR3 is 14 residues long. Germline trimming cut 6 bases from V and 6 bases from J; bases unmatched to any gene: 9. The CDR3 DNA follows: TGCGCCAGCAGCCGGGACTATGGCTCCGATACGCAGTATTTT. Its protein product is CASSRDYGSDTQYF.

This clone was observed a single time. The rearrangement joins TRBV7-8 to TRBJ2-7, with 8 bases fitting TRBD1. With V trimmed by 5 bases and J by 4 bases, 13 bases remained unmatched. This CDR3 region has 16 residues. Germline values: CDR1 SGHVS, CDR2 FQNEAQ. The CDR3 DNA sequence: TGTGCCAGCAGCGCCACTTCAGGGGGCTTCCCTTACGAGCAGTACTTC. Its translation: CASSATSGGFPYEQYF.

For this clone: Other nucleotide sequences in the sample specify the same CDR3. The chain couples TRBV6-5 to TRBJ2-7; TRBD1 aligns across 10 bases. Germline V gene lookup returns CDR1 MNHEY and CDR2 SVGAGI. The V gene end was trimmed by 2 bases and the J gene end by 3 bases; junction bases not matched to a gene: 1. The CDR3 consists of 14 residues. CDR3 in amino acids: CASSYRDRGYEQYF. The CDR3 DNA follows: TGTGCCAGCAGTTACAGGGACAGGGGCTACGAGCAGTACTTC.

The chain is built from TRBV10-3 and TRBJ2-5, with a weak D call TRBD2 (5 bases). The CDR3 contains 14 residues. V lost 2 bases and J 5 bases, leaving 12 bases between the germline ends. Germline CDR1 ENHRY, CDR2 SYGVKD. CDR3 residues: CAISEGRDLETQYF. As DNA, the CDR3 is TGTGCCATCAGTGAGGGGAGAGATTTGGAGACCCAGTACTTC.

The rearrangement uses TRBV11-2 and TRBJ2-1, with D unclear. Germline values: CDR1 SGHAT, CDR2 FQNNGV. The CDR3 spans 15 residues. V dropped 5 bases and J dropped 0 bases, with 11 bases sitting between them. The CDR3 protein is CASSLQISSYNEQFF. DNA of the CDR3: TGTGCCAGCAGCCTACAGATATCCTCCTACAATGAGCAGTTCTTC.

The genes are TRBV30 and TRBJ1-1, with a tentative D call TRBD1 (5 bases). The CDR3 loop spans 12 amino acids. Trimming stripped 0 bases from V and 10 bases from J, with 12 bases between. CDR1 is GTSNPN, CDR2 SVGIG, per germline (reference sequence). CDR3 residues: CAWSVAGGGAFF. Here the CDR3 DNA reads TGTGCCTGGAGTGTTGCGGGGGGAGGAGCTTTCTTT. Full variable domain (missing parts from reference TRBV30 and TRBJ1-1): SQTIHQWPATLVQPVGSPLSLECTVEGTSNPNLYWYRQAAGRGLQLLFYSVGIGQISSEVPQNLSASRPQDRQFILSSKKLLLSDSGFYLCAWSVAGGGAFFGQGTRLTVV.

The count of this clone is one. The chain combines TRBV6-1 with TRBJ1-5; possibly TRBD1 for D (5 bases). The CDR3 spans 18 residues. Germline CDR1 is MNHNS and CDR2 is SASEGT. V was clipped by 4 bases and J by 0 bases, with 19 bases between them. The chain's CDR3 is CASSGPPAGLNSNQPQHF. In nucleotides, the CDR3 is TGTGCCAGCAGTGGGCCCCCTGCGGGGCTAAATAGCAATCAGCCCCAGCATTTT.

The chain is built from TRBV7-2 and TRBJ1-2; the D gene is possibly TRBD1 (5 bases). Germline V gives CDR1 SGHTA, CDR2 FQGNSA. The CDR3 is 14 amino acids. V was shortened by 5 bases and J by 3 bases, with 13 bases between the two germline ends. As DNA, the CDR3 is TGTGCCAGCAGCACCCCGGGACGGCACTATGGCTACACCTTC. As protein: CASSTPGRHYGYTF.

V is TRBV14 and J is TRBJ2-7; no clear D. V shed 1 base and J shed 8 bases, with 9 bases lying between them. This CDR3 comprises 12 residues. The V gene's germline CDR1 is SGHDN and CDR2 FVKESK. The CDR3 reads CASSQVVTKQYF. The CDR3 DNA follows: TGTGCCAGCAGCCAAGTGGTGACGAAGCAGTACTTC.

The rearrangement joins TRBV6-6 to TRBJ2-7; D gene ambiguous. Trimming removed 7 bases from V and 4 bases from J, with 14 bases in between. Looked up from germline, CDR1 is MNHNY and CDR2 is SVGAGI (reference sequence). The CDR3 contains 13 residues. CDR3 sequence: CASTINAQYEQYF. CDR3 bases: TGTGCCAGCACCATCAACGCCCAATACGAGCAGTACTTC.

The CDR3, as DNA: TGTGCCAGCTCACCAGGAACAGACGGCTCCGGGGAGCTGTTTTTT. This translates into CASSPGTDGSGELFF. The chain combines TRBV18 with TRBJ2-2; no clear D. V lost 2 bases to trimming and J lost 6 bases, with 13 bases between them. Germline lookup yields CDR1 KGHSH and CDR2 LQKENI. The length of the CDR3 is 15 residues.

J is TRBJ2-1 and V is TRBV11-2; D may correspond to TRBD1 or TRBD2 (5 bases each). The ends were cut back, 4 bases at V and 4 bases at J, with 17 bases in the middle. The CDR3 totals 16 residues. Germline CDR1 and CDR2: SGHAT and FQNNGV. CDR3 residues: CASSWTRGAEYNEQFF. The CDR3 DNA reads TGTGCCAGCAGCTGGACGAGGGGCGCGGAATACAATGAGCAGTTCTTC.

The chain is built from TRBV27 and TRBJ2-3; 12 bases match TRBD2. J lost 8 bases, V lost 6 bases, and 6 bases had no gene match. Looked up from germline, CDR1 is MNHEY and CDR2 is SMNVEV (reference sequence). The length of the CDR3 is 14 residues. CDR3 residues: CASRTSGGPGTQYF. In DNA, the CDR3 is TGTGCCAGCAGAACTAGCGGGGGGCCCGGTACGCAGTATTTT.